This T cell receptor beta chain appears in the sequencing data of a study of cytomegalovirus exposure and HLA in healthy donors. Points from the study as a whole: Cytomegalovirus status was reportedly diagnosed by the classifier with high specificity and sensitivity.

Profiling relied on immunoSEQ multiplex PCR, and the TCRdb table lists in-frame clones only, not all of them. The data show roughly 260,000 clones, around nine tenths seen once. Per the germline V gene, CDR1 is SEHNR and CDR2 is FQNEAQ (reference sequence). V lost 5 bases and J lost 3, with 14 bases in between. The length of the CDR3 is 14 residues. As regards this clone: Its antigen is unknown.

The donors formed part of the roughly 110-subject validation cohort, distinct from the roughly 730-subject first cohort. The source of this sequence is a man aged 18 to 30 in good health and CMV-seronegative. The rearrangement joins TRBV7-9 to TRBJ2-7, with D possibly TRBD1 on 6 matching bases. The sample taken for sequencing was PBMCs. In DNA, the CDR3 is TGTGCCAGCAGCAAACAGGGTGCGGTCTACGAGCAGTACTTC. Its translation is CASSKQGAVYEQYF.